This T cell receptor (beta chain) is drawn from a study of spatial heterogeneity in lung cancer. The ends lost 5 bases at V and 4 bases at J; junction bases unmatched: 6. The CDR3 contains 15 residues. The time point denotes: sample taken at primary tumor resection. A total of around 76 untreated early-stage non-small cell lung cancer patients served as donors. Using its own MiXCR run on the 5' RACE reads, TCRdb lists one record per CDR3 protein. The table lists 75,000 or so distinct CDR3 sequences, under 8.5% of them singletons. Sample: PBMCs, taken at surgery. The chain recombines TRBV12-3 or TRBV12-4 with TRBJ1-5, with 9 bases aligning to TRBD1. The TCR was taken from a male donor with early-stage non-small cell lung cancer. CDR3 residues: CASSVTTGGNQPQHF. The CDR3 bases are TGTGCCAGCAGTGTGACGACAGGGGGTAATCAGCCCCAGCATTTT.